The clone carrying this TCR beta chain came up once. This sample stems from a study of shared clonotypes between healthy human individuals. Study-level background: Researchers assigned three CD4 naive, three CD4 memory, two CD8 naive and one CD8 memory plate to each donor.

Germline CDR1 is MNHEY and CDR2 is SVGAGI. This CDR3 has 16 amino acids. The germline V and J ends were trimmed by 2 bases and 2 bases, with 14 bases remaining between them. The assay was immunoSEQ multiplex PCR, and TCRdb's table has in-frame clones only and misses some. This sample carries 1,100,000 or so clones, about 84% of them seen once, and the ten largest clones take around 0.47%. Source material: memory CD4+ T cells from PBMCs. The subset was: CD45RA-negative fraction. The receptor's source is a man between 18 and 29 years old in good health. Some clones in this sample may be carry-over from other donors' samples. The rearrangement links TRBV6-5 to TRBJ2-3; D is uncertain. The DNA of the CDR3 is TGTGCCAGCAGTTACGGCTCGCCCCGAAACACAGATACGCAGTATTTT. Protein product: CASSYGSPRNTDTQYF.